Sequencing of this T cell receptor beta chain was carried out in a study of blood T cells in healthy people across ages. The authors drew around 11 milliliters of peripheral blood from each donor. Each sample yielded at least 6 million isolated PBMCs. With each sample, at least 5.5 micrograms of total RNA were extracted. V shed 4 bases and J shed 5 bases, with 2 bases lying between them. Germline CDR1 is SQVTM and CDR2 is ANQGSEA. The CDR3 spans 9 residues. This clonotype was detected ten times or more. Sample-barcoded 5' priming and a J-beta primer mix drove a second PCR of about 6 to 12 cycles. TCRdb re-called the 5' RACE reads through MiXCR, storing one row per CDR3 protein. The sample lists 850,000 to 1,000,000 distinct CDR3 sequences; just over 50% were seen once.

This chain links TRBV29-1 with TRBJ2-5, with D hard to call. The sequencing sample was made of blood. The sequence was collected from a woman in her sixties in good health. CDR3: CSVGETQYF. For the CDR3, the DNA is TGCAGCGTTGGGGAGACCCAGTACTTC.